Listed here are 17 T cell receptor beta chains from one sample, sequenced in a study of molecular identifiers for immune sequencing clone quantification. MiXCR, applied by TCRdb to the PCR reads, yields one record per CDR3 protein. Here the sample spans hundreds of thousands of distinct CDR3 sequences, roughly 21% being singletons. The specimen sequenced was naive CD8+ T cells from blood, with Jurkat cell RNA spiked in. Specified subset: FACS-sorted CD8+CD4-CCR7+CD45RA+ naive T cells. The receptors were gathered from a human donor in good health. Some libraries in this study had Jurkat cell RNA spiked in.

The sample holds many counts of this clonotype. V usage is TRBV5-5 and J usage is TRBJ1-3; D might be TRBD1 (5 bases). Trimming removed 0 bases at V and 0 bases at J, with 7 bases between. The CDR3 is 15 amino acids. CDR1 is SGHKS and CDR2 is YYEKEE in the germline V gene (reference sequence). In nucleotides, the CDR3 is TGTGCCAGCAGCTTGGTGGGGCTCTCTGGAAACACCATATATTTT. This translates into CASSLVGLSGNTIYF. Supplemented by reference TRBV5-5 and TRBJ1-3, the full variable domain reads DAGVTQSPTHLIKTRGQQVTLRCSPISGHKSVSWYQQVLGQGPQFIFQYYEKEERGRGNFPDRFSARQFPNYSSELNVNALLLGDSALYLCASSLVGLSGNTIYFGEGSWLTVV.

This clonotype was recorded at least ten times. The CDR3 coding sequence is TGCAGCGTTGAAGATCCCGGTGGCAATCAGCCCCAGCATTTT. It encodes CSVEDPGGNQPQHF. The V call is TRBV29-1, the J call TRBJ1-5; D is ambiguous. This CDR3 region has 14 residues. V gave up 0 bases and J gave up 2 bases, with 8 bases separating them. Germline CDR1 reads SQVTM; CDR2 reads ANQGSEA.

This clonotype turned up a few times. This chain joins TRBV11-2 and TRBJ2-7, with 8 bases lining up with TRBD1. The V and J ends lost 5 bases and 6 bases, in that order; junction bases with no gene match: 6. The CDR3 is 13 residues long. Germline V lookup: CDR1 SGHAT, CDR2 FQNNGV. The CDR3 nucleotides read TGTGCCAGCAGCGGAAGACAGGGGCGCGAGCAGTACTTC. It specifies CASSGRQGREQYF.

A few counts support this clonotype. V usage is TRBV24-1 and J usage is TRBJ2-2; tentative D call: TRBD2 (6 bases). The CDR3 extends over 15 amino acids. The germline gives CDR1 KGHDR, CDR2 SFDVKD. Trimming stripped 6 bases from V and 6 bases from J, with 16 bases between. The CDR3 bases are TGTGCCACCAGTCTGGAGGGACTTGCTGCCGGGGAGCTGTTTTTT. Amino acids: CATSLEGLAAGELFF.

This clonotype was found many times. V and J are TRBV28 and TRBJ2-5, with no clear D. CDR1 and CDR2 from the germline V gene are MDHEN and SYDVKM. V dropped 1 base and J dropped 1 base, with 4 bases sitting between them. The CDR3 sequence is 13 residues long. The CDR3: CASSLYLQETQYF. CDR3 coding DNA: TGTGCCAGCAGTTTATACCTCCAAGAGACCCAGTACTTC.

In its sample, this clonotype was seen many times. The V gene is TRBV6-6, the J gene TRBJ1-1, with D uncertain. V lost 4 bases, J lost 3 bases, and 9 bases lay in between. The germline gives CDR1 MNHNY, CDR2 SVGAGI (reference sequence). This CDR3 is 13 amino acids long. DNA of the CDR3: TGTGCCAGCAGTTCCAGACAATACACTGAAGCTTTCTTT. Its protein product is CASSSRQYTEAFF.

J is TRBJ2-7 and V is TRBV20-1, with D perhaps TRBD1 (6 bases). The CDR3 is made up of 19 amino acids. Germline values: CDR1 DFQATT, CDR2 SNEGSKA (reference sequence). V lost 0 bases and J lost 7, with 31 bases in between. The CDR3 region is CSARDRLRTRTEHPEEQYF. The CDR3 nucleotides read TGCAGTGCTAGAGATCGGTTACGGACAAGGACAGAACACCCGGAAGAGCAGTACTTC.

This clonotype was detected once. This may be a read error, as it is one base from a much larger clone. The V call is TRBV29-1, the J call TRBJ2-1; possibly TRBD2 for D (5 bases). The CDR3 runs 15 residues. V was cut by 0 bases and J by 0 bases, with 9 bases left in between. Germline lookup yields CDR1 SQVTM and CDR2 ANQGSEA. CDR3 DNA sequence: TGCAGCGTTGAAGAGCGGAGGAGCTCCTACAATGAGCAGTTCTTC. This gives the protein CSVEERRSSYNEQFF.

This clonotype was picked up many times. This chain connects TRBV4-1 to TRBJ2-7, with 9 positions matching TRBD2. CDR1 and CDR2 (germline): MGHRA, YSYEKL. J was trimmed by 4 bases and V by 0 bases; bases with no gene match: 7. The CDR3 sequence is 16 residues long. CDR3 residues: CASSQDLSGGQYEQYF. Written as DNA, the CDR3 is TGCGCCAGCAGCCAAGATCTTAGCGGGGGACAGTACGAGCAGTACTTC.

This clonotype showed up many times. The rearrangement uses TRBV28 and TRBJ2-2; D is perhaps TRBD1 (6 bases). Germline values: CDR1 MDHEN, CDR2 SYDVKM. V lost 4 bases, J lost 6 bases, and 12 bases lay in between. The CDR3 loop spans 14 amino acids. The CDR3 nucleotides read TGTGCCAGCAGTTCCTGGACAGTCTCCGGGGAGCTGTTTTTT. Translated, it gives CASSSWTVSGELFF.

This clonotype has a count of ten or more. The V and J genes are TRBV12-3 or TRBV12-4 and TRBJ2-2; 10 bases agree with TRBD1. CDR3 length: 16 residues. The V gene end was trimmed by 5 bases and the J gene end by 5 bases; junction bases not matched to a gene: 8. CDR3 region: CASSPTGGSSTGELFF. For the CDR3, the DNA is TGTGCCAGCAGTCCGACAGGGGGCAGTAGTACCGGGGAGCTGTTTTTT.

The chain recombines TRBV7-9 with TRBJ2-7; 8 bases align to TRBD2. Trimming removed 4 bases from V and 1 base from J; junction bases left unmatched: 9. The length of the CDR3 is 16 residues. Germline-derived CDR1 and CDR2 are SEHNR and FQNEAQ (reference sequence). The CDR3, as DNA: TGTGCCAGCAGCTCCGGAAGCGGGGGCCCTTCCTACGAGCAGTACTTC. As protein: CASSSGSGGPSYEQYF.

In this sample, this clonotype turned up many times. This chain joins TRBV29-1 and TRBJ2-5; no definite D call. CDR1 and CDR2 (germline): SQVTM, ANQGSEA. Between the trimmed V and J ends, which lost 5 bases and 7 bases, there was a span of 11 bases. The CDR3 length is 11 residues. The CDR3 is CSVRLSGTQYF. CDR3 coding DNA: TGCAGCGTTAGGCTCTCAGGGACCCAGTACTTC. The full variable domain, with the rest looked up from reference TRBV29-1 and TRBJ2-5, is SAVISQKPSRDICQRGTSLTIQCQVDSQVTMMFWYRQQPGQSLTLIATANQGSEATYESGFVIDKFPISRPNLTFSTLTVSNMSPEDSSIYLCSVRLSGTQYFGPGTRLLVL.

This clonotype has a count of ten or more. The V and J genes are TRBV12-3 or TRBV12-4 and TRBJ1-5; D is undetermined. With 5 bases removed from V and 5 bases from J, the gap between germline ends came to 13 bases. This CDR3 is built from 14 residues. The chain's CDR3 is CASSPLGGDQPQHF. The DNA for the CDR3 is TGTGCCAGCAGTCCGCTAGGAGGCGATCAGCCCCAGCATTTT.

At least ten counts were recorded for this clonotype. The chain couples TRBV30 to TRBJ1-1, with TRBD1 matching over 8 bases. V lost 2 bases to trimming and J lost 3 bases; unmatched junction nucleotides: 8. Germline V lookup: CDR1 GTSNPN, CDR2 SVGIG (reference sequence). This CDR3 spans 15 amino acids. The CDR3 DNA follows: TGTGCCTGGAGTACAGGACAGGGAGGATACACTGAAGCTTTCTTT. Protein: CAWSTGQGGYTEAFF.

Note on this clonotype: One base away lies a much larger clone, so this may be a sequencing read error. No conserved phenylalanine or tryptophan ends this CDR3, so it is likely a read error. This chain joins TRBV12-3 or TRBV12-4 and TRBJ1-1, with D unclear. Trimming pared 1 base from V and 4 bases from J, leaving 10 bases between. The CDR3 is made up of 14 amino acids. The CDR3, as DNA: TGTGCCAGCAGTTTAGAAGGGTTTGGCACTGAAGCTTTCCTT. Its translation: CASSLEGFGTEAFL.

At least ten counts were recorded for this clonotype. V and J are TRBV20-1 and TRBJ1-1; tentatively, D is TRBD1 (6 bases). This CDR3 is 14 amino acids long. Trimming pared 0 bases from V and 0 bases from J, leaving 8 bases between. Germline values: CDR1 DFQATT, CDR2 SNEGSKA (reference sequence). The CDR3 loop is CSAREGGMNTEAFF. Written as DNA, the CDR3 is TGCAGTGCTAGAGAAGGGGGTATGAACACTGAAGCTTTCTTT.